The present TCR beta chain was sequenced within a study of cytomegalovirus exposure and HLA in healthy donors. At the level of the study: Assignment to the Caucasian-associated ancestry cluster applied to less than 85% of the approximately 420 genotyped donors.

The PCR contained 60 Vbeta and 13 Jbeta primers. Generated by immunoSEQ multiplex PCR, the TCRdb table keeps only in-frame clones and is missing some. This table holds around 250,000 clones, around 90% found once. V trimming: 8 bases; J trimming: 1 base; junction bases outside the gene matches: 5. The CDR3 spans 13 residues. The V gene's germline CDR1 is MGHDK and CDR2 SYGVNS. Study findings and constraints: Reports indicate that TCR beta sequences accurately predicted the HLA-A and HLA-B alleles of most subjects. An analysis was carried out later, and it reportedly showed fewer N-insertions in an Asian-associated ancestry cluster than the approximately 700-donor mean.

Turning to this clone: The antigen is unknown.

The V call is TRBV25-1, the J call TRBJ2-7, with 7 bases identical to TRBD1. The receptor's source is a girl aged 2 to 9 in good health and CMV-seronegative. The sequencing sample was made of PBMCs. Written as DNA, the CDR3 is TGTGCCAGCGCAAAACAGGGGTCCTACGAGCAGTACTTC. Protein: CASAKQGSYEQYF.